This T cell receptor (beta chain) was captured by sequencing in a study of PD-1 blockade in classical Hodgkin lymphoma (dated by TCRdb to about 2020). Looking at the study overall: Nivolumab dosing was 3 mg/kg intravenously every 2 weeks, continuing until either disease progression or unacceptable toxicity. A peripheral blood immune signature of response to PD-1 blockade in classical Hodgkin lymphoma was defined using TCR beta sequencing and CyTOF. The paper's findings and limits, for the study overall: The study was limited to a single clinical trial cohort, and causes of repertoire differences, possibly disease activity or prior therapy, remained undefined. Trial patients with a complete response had baseline diversity similar to that of newly diagnosed patients, while partial responders and progressors had significantly lower diversity. Baseline TCR diversity was reported to be lower in newly diagnosed patients than in healthy donors and to be lower still in relapsed/refractory patients. CD4+ but not CD8+ TCR diversity rose significantly by C4D1 (p=0.0027 vs p=0.16), most apparent in complete responders (p=0.02). Diversity was lower in patients who began nivolumab less than 1 year after ASCT, so these patients were left out of later analyses to avoid confounding by immune reconstitution.

As regards this clone: No cognate antigen has been identified for it. One base away there is no much larger clone; base qualities are not given.

According to the germline V gene (reference sequence), CDR1 reads SEHNR and CDR2 reads FQNEAQ. Cut back by 5 bases and 0 bases, the V and J ends lie 4 bases apart. The cysteine opens and the phenylalanine closes a CDR3 of 12 amino acids. Only the CDR3 DNA stays, 36 bases, in frame from base 1. Genomic DNA was extracted with the Qiagen DNeasy kit from unsorted PBMCs and from negatively selected CD4+ and CD8+ fractions. TCR beta CDR3 regions were subjected to amplification by immunoSEQ multiplex PCR with primers that anneal to V and J segments. Amplification bias was minimized using a synthetic immune receptor repertoire, and residual bias was removed computationally after sequencing. The paper's data handling went like this. Custom Python scripts were used to quantify repertoire diversity as the Shannon entropy index. Unsorted, CD4+ and CD8+ repertoires were examined separately, except in combined analyses, for which CD4+ and CD8+ sequences were merged in silico. Clonal expansion was defined as at least a 2-fold frequency increase after treatment relative to C1D1, with a pseudocount of 0.5 for undetected baseline clones. Clones with 0 or 1 copy at C1D1 were classified as singleton clones, and clones with 2 or more copies were classified as non-singleton clones. By matching protein sequences in sorted samples from the same patient, clones expanded in unsorted samples were annotated as CD4+, CD8+ or unknown. Diversity changes from C1D1 to C4D1 were tested in paired samples using Wilcoxon tests. In its TCRdb copy, this immuneACCESS table keeps in-frame sequences only and misses some clones. Where compared with another copy, unresolved V genes explain less than half of these, and the others have no known cause. V and J calls and clone size are as listed in that table; D and trimming were resolved from the DNA. A total of approximately 25,000 clones appear in this sample, 80% to 85% of them only once. Under 2% of the sample goes to the ten largest clones.

Interpreted using the paper, the time point label stands for: cycle 1 day 1 (C1D1), immediately before nivolumab initiation. Every trial patient had relapsed after autologous stem cell transplantation, and cohorts A, B and C differed in prior brentuximab vedotin exposure. A Miltenyi CD4+ T cell isolation kit was used for magnetic negative selection to purify CD4+ T cells from thawed PBMCs. The trial cohort was composed of roughly 60 patients with relapsed/refractory classical Hodgkin lymphoma, for whom complete response, partial response or progressive disease was recorded as best overall response. In the multi-cohort phase II CheckMate 205 trial, trial patients received single-agent nivolumab. An independent review committee assessed best overall response using the 2007 International Working Group response criteria. Trial PBMCs were obtained immediately prior to nivolumab initiation (C1D1) and on therapy at cycle 2 day 1 and cycle 4 day 1. Peripheral blood was collected in 8 mL Vacutainer Cell Preparation Tubes, from which PBMCs were isolated by centrifugation and then cryopreserved. Purified CD4+ and CD8+ fractions were prepared only for cases in which an additional PBMC sample was available. Magnetically labelled cells were removed on LS columns in a quadroMACS separator, and the flow-through was retained as the purified fraction.

The source material was CD4+ T cells from blood, sampled at baseline. The sequence joins TRBV7-9 to TRBJ1-1, with the D gene too uncertain to name. This TCR came from a human donor with classical Hodgkin lymphoma. The CDR3: CASSLMNTEAFF. In nucleotide form, the sequence is TGTGCCAGCAGCCTCATGAACACTGAAGCTTTCTTT.